This TCR beta chain was sequenced in a study of cytomegalovirus exposure and HLA in healthy donors. On this clone: Other DNA sequences of this sample code for an identical CDR3.

The CDR3 has 14 amino acids. The germline V gene encodes CDR1 GTSNPN and CDR2 SVGIG (reference sequence). The V gene lost 0 bases and the J gene lost 3 bases, with 9 bases spanning the gap. PCR employed 60 Vbeta and 13 Jbeta primers. TCRdb's table, derived via immunoSEQ multiplex PCR, lists solely in-frame clones and lacks some. This sample has 120,000 or so clones; roughly 80% occur once, and the top ten carry around 3.6%. J is TRBJ1-5 and V is TRBV30, with D possibly matching TRBD1 (6 bases). The clonotype comes from a young man in good health and CMV-seronegative. The specimen sequenced was PBMCs. In DNA, the CDR3 is TGTGCCTGGAGTGTTACAGGGATCAATCAGCCCCAGCATTTT. Translation: CAWSVTGINQPQHF.